The T cell receptor beta chain described here comes from a study of OX40 agonist ivuxolimab in advanced cancers. Study-wide findings and caveats: The mean number of expanded clones was higher in CD8+ T cells than in CD4+. At 0.1 to 3.0 mg/kg and by week 6, clonal expansion occurred in CD4+ and CD8+ blood T cells.

About this clone: Its matching antigen is unknown.

TCRdb keeps only in-frame clones here, not all; method: immunoSEQ multiplex PCR. The repertoire holds about 77,000 clones, with around 85% as singletons. Trimming removed 5 bases from V and 6 bases from J, with 13 bases in between. This CDR3 contains 13 residues. Germline assignment: CDR1 GTSNPN and CDR2 SVGIG (reference sequence). This rearrangement joins TRBV30 to TRBJ2-2; TRBD1 is a possible D gene (5 bases). This clonotype originated in an adult with an advanced solid tumor such as melanoma, head and neck, liver or kidney cancer. This sample comprised CD4+ or CD8+ T cells sorted from blood, obtained in a trial of the OX40 agonist ivuxolimab. The CDR3 nucleotides are TGTGCCTGGTCCTTTCAGGGTTCCGGGGAGCTGTTTTTT. It codes for CAWSFQGSGELFF.